The 30 T cell receptor beta chains below come from one sample, sequenced in a study of T cells in Graves' hyperthyroidism and ophthalmopathy. TCR beta CDR3 sequences were amplified from RNA transcripts. When the TCR CDR3 underwent first-round RT-PCR, the HTBI primer set was used. TCRdb re-analysed the multiplex PCR reads in MiXCR, keeping a single row per CDR3 protein. The table includes about 620,000 distinct CDR3 sequences, roughly 17% detected once. Source material: blood. Receptors originate from a woman aged 25 to 45 with Graves' hyperthyroidism.

This clonotype was seen ten or more times. The gene calls are TRBV2 and TRBJ2-1; 11 bases align to TRBD2. V shed 5 bases, J shed 3 bases, and the junction held 6 bases outside the gene matches. CDR3 length equals 16 residues. Germline loops: CDR1 SNHLY, CDR2 FYNNEI. The CDR3 is CASSLLTSGSYNEQFF. DNA of the CDR3: TGTGCCAGCAGTTTACTTACTAGCGGGAGCTACAATGAGCAGTTCTTC.

The chain employs TRBV7-2 and TRBJ2-5, with D tentatively TRBD2 (7 bases). V was cut by 4 bases and J by 4 bases, with 13 bases left in between. The CDR3 is made up of 14 amino acids. Looked up from germline, CDR1 is SGHTA and CDR2 is FQGNSA. CDR3 sequence: CASSWGPSGETQYF. CDR3 bases: TGTGCCAGCAGCTGGGGGCCTAGCGGAGAGACCCAGTACTTC.

For this clonotype: One base away lies a much larger clone, so this may be a sequencing read error. The gene calls are TRBV6-1 and TRBJ2-3, with 9 positions matching TRBD2. The V gene's germline CDR1 is MNHNS and CDR2 SASEGT. This CDR3 has 16 residues. J was trimmed by 2 bases and V by 7 bases; bases with no gene match: 10. The CDR3: CASTPETSGITDTQYF. In DNA form, the CDR3 reads TGTGCCAGCACCCCCGAGACTAGCGGCATCACAGATACGCAGTATTTT.

This clonotype showed up just a few times. This chain connects TRBV19 to TRBJ1-1, with 10 bases aligning to TRBD1. The CDR3 spans 14 residues. Trimming cost V 4 bases and J 7 bases; bases outside gene matches: 6. The germline V gene encodes CDR1 LNHDA and CDR2 SQIVND (reference sequence). The CDR3 spells CASSRDRGRLEAFF. CDR3 sequence (DNA): TGTGCCAGTAGTAGGGACAGGGGACGACTTGAAGCTTTCTTT.

V is TRBV20-1 and J is TRBJ2-3; 10 bases fit TRBD2. Germline CDR1 is DFQATT and CDR2 is SNEGSKA (reference sequence). V was pared by 2 bases and J by 6 bases, with 8 bases of the junction left unmatched. CDR3 length: 15 amino acids. CDR3 sequence: CSARTASGRCDTQYF. CDR3 DNA sequence: TGCAGTGCTAGAACTGCTAGCGGGAGATGTGATACGCAGTATTTT.

This clonotype was detected only a few times. The V call is TRBV7-2, the J call TRBJ2-2; TRBD2 matches 13 bases. This CDR3 spans 19 amino acids. V trimming: 5 bases; J trimming: 1 base; junction bases outside the gene matches: 10. CDR1 and CDR2 (germline): SGHTA, FQGNSA. The CDR3 loop is CASSGQGLAGKRNTGELFF. The DNA of the CDR3 is TGTGCCAGCAGCGGACAGGGACTAGCGGGAAAGAGGAACACCGGGGAGCTGTTTTTT.

The genes are TRBV4-1 and TRBJ2-2; D gene uncertain. Germline V gene sequence: CDR1 MGHRA, CDR2 YSYEKL. The CDR3 contains 14 residues. V lost 0 bases and J 3 bases, leaving 5 bases between the germline ends. CDR3 nucleotides: TGCGCCAGCAGCCAAGAAAGCCACACCGGGGAGCTGTTTTTT. It specifies CASSQESHTGELFF.

A word on this clonotype: A much larger clone differs from this one at a single base, so this may be a read error. This CDR3 fails to terminate in the conserved phenylalanine or tryptophan, so it likely reflects a read error. The chain couples TRBV19 to TRBJ2-7; TRBD1 aligns across 9 bases. Germline CDR1 reads LNHDA; CDR2 reads SQIVND (reference sequence). V shed 7 bases and J 1 base; nucleotides not matched to a gene: 11. The CDR3 sequence is 16 residues long. The CDR3 DNA is TGTGCCAGTACCGACCGGTCCGGGACAGGGTCCTACGAGCAGTACCTC. Its protein product is CASTDRSGTGSYEQYL.

V gene TRBV28 combines with J gene TRBJ2-3; 11 bases are a match to TRBD2. V was pared by 4 bases and J by 3 bases, with 9 bases of the junction left unmatched. The CDR3 runs to 17 residues. CDR1 and CDR2 from the germline V gene are MDHEN and SYDVKM. The CDR3 loop is CASSSGLAVTGTDTQYF. The CDR3 coding sequence is TGTGCCAGCAGTTCGGGACTAGCGGTTACGGGGACAGATACGCAGTATTTT.

The gene calls are TRBV30 and TRBJ2-7; D remains unclear. CDR1 is GTSNPN, CDR2 SVGIG, per germline (reference sequence). The CDR3 length is 12 residues. Trimming removed 0 bases from V and 7 bases from J, with 10 bases in between. DNA for the CDR3: TGTGCCTGGAGTGTACGGGCATTGGAGCAGTACTTC. It yields the protein CAWSVRALEQYF. Variable domain in full (rest from reference TRBV30 and TRBJ2-7): SQTIHQWPATLVQPVGSPLSLECTVEGTSNPNLYWYRQAAGRGLQLLFYSVGIGQISSEVPQNLSASRPQDRQFILSSKKLLLSDSGFYLCAWSVRALEQYFGPGTRLTVT.

About this clonotype: As the CDR3 is not closed by the conserved phenylalanine or tryptophan, this likely results from a read error. This chain connects TRBV29-1 to TRBJ2-5, with D perhaps TRBD1 or TRBD2 (6 bases each). Deletions cut 8 bases from V and 5 bases from J, with 15 bases between. Germline V CDR1 and CDR2: SQVTM, ANQGSEA. CDR3 length: 12 residues. Here the CDR3 reads CSLTEGGETQYL. The CDR3, as DNA: TGCAGCCTTACCGAGGGGGGTGAGACCCAGTACCTC.

In its sample, this clonotype was seen many times. This chain's CDR3 is CSAGPYEQYF. In DNA, the CDR3 is TGCAGTGCTGGCCCCTACGAGCAGTACTTC. The rearrangement links TRBV20-1 to TRBJ2-7; D ambiguous. The CDR3 spans 10 residues. The germline V gene has CDR1 DFQATT and CDR2 SNEGSKA (reference sequence). Trimming stripped 5 bases from V and 2 bases from J, with 4 bases between.

This sequence joins TRBV27 and TRBJ2-2, with D possibly matching TRBD2 (5 bases). The V end was cut by 5 bases, the J end by 2 bases, with 12 bases between. The CDR3 runs 15 residues. Germline CDR1 MNHEY, CDR2 SMNVEV (reference sequence). Here the CDR3 reads CASSVWTPNTGELFF. CDR3 DNA sequence: TGTGCCAGCAGTGTTTGGACTCCAAACACCGGGGAGCTGTTTTTT.

This chain uses TRBV19 with TRBJ1-5; weak D call: TRBD1 (6 bases). CDR3 size: 15 residues. Trimming cost V 6 bases and J 5 bases, with 17 bases left between them. CDR1 is LNHDA and CDR2 is SQIVND in the germline V gene (reference sequence). For the CDR3, the DNA is TGTGCCAGTAGAACGTTATTTGGACAGTATCAGCCCCAGCATTTT. Protein product: CASRTLFGQYQPQHF.

This clonotype was counted many times. The rearrangement uses TRBV9 and TRBJ1-1; D is uncertain. Germline V CDR1 and CDR2: SGDLS, YYNGEE. Trimming took off 0 bases at V and 3 bases at J, with 6 bases between the two ends. The CDR3 extends over 13 amino acids. Here the CDR3 reads CASSVDGDTEAFF. CDR3 nucleotides: TGTGCCAGCAGCGTAGATGGGGACACTGAAGCTTTCTTT. The full variable domain, completed using reference TRBV9 and TRBJ1-1, is DSGVTQTPKHLITATGQRVTLRCSPRSGDLSVYWYQQSLDQGLQFLIQYYNGEERAKGNILERFSAQQFPDLHSELNLSSLELGDSALYFCASSVDGDTEAFFGQGTRLTVV.

The chain joins TRBV29-1 to TRBJ1-5; no reliable D call. The CDR3 totals 10 residues. Per the germline V gene, CDR1 is SQVTM and CDR2 is ANQGSEA. Deletions cut 7 bases from V and 3 bases from J, with 4 bases between. CDR3 sequence: CSALNQPQHF. In DNA, the CDR3 is TGCAGCGCCCTCAATCAGCCCCAGCATTTT.

This clonotype occurred many times. The rearrangement links TRBV27 to TRBJ2-3; D unclear. Trimming stripped 5 bases from V and 2 bases from J, with 8 bases between. Per germline, CDR1 MNHEY and CDR2 SMNVEV (reference sequence). CDR3 length: 13 residues. The CDR3 is CASSTFTTDTQYF. CDR3 DNA: TGTGCCAGCAGTACCTTTACCACAGATACGCAGTATTTT.

The chain has TRBV4-3 and TRBJ2-1; 7 bases are shared with TRBD1. Germline loops: CDR1 LGHNA, CDR2 YSLEER. The CDR3 is made up of 15 amino acids. V shed 4 bases and J 8 bases; nucleotides not matched to a gene: 11. The CDR3 spells CASSRESHRGDEQFF. The CDR3 nucleotides are TGCGCCAGCAGCCGAGAGTCTCACAGGGGCGATGAGCAGTTCTTC.

This clonotype was seen ten or more times. CDR3 protein: CASSVGQGLGQPQHF. CDR3 nucleotides: TGTGCCAGCAGCGTCGGACAGGGGCTGGGCCAGCCCCAGCATTTT. V and J are TRBV3-1 and TRBJ1-5; TRBD1 matches at 9 bases. The junction had 9 bases not matched to a gene; V was cut back by 5 bases and J by 7 bases. CDR1 and CDR2 (germline): LGHDT, YNNKEL (reference sequence). The CDR3 runs 15 residues. Full variable domain (rest looked up from reference TRBV3-1 and TRBJ1-5): DTAVSQTPKYLVTQMGNDKSIKCEQNLGHDTMYWYKQDSKKFLKIMFSYNNKELIINETVPNRFSPKSPDKAHLNLHINSLELGDSAVYFCASSVGQGLGQPQHFGDGTRLSIL.

This clonotype has ten or more counts. J is TRBJ2-3 and V is TRBV7-2; 7 positions agree with TRBD1. Per germline, CDR1 SGHTA and CDR2 FQGNSA. Trimming at V came to 5 bases and at J to 0 bases, leaving 8 bases not matched to a gene. The CDR3 sequence is 16 residues long. DNA of the CDR3: TGTGCCAGCAGCCCACAGACAGGGAAGAGCACAGATACGCAGTATTTT. Amino acid sequence: CASSPQTGKSTDTQYF.

This clonotype was observed at least ten times. The chain joins TRBV24-1 to TRBJ1-2, with D maybe TRBD1 (6 bases). The CDR3 runs to 15 residues. The V end was cut by 7 bases, the J end by 4 bases, with 18 bases between. Germline V lookup: CDR1 KGHDR, CDR2 SFDVKD. The CDR3 protein is CATSPPTGHPYGYTF. In DNA form, the CDR3 reads TGTGCCACCAGCCCCCCAACGGGACATCCCTATGGCTACACCTTC.

The table lists this clonotype with a few counts. The J gene is TRBJ1-2, the V gene TRBV7-8, with a weak D call TRBD1 (5 bases). V lost 5 bases to trimming and J lost 4 bases, with 14 bases between them. Germline V gene sequence: CDR1 SGHVS, CDR2 FQNEAQ. The CDR3 length is 14 residues. The CDR3 loop reads CASSRDVRLYGYTF. CDR3 sequence (DNA): TGTGCCAGCAGCCGGGACGTCCGGCTCTATGGCTACACCTTC.

This clonotype was counted only a few times. This sequence joins TRBV28 and TRBJ2-5; D is uncertain. V lost 4 bases and J 5 bases, leaving 11 bases between the germline ends. The germline gives CDR1 MDHEN, CDR2 SYDVKM. This CDR3 is built from 13 residues. The CDR3 sequence: CASSSTLRETQYF. CDR3 in DNA: TGTGCCAGCAGTTCAACACTGCGGGAGACCCAGTACTTC.

J is TRBJ2-7 and V is TRBV7-2; 13 bases match TRBD2. Unmatched junction bases numbered 7, after V lost 6 bases and J lost 2 bases. The germline V gene has CDR1 SGHTA and CDR2 FQGNSA. This CDR3 is built from 16 residues. CDR3 amino acids: CASRPMTSGRTYEQYF. In nucleotides, the CDR3 is TGTGCCAGCAGGCCCATGACTAGCGGGAGGACCTACGAGCAGTACTTC.

This clonotype was picked up a small number of times. The CDR3: CASSLMGTSEAFF. Here the CDR3 DNA reads TGTGCCAGCAGTTTAATGGGGACATCTGAAGCTTTCTTT. The chain is built from TRBV27 and TRBJ1-1, with a weak D call TRBD1 (6 bases). CDR1 and CDR2 from the germline V gene are MNHEY and SMNVEV (reference sequence). The CDR3 loop spans 13 amino acids. Deletions cut 2 bases from V and 6 bases from J, with 10 bases between.

This chain uses TRBV24-1 with TRBJ2-1; D possibly uses TRBD1 or TRBD2 (6 bases each). From germline, CDR1 is KGHDR and CDR2 SFDVKD. The CDR3 length is 17 residues. Between the trimmed V and J ends, which lost 6 bases and 1 base, there was a span of 18 bases. CDR3 in amino acids: CATSLTGATASYNEQFF. The CDR3 DNA reads as TGTGCCACCAGTCTTACGGGGGCCACCGCATCCTACAATGAGCAGTTCTTC.

This clonotype was seen more than once but under ten times. This chain connects TRBV30 to TRBJ2-1; D possibly corresponds to TRBD1 (5 bases). The ends were cut back, 5 bases at V and 3 bases at J, with 11 bases in the middle. CDR3 length equals 13 residues. Germline V gene lookup returns CDR1 GTSNPN and CDR2 SVGIG (reference sequence). The DNA of the CDR3 is TGTGCCTGGGAGCGCGACAGCTACAATGAGCAGTTCTTC. Translated: CAWERDSYNEQFF.

Many counts were recorded for this clonotype. The chain combines TRBV7-9 with TRBJ2-7, with 8 bases that match TRBD1. V was clipped by 5 bases and J by 2 bases; unmatched bases: 5. Per germline, CDR1 SEHNR and CDR2 FQNEAQ (reference sequence). The CDR3 has 14 residues. The CDR3 DNA follows: TGTGCCAGCAGCACCCGGGACAGGCCCTACGAGCAGTACTTC. Its translation: CASSTRDRPYEQYF.

This clonotype was found many times. The chain uses TRBV3-1 and TRBJ2-7, with D perhaps TRBD2 (5 bases). Germline loops: CDR1 LGHDT, CDR2 YNNKEL (reference sequence). The CDR3 has 19 amino acids. V was clipped by 0 bases and J by 6 bases, with 27 bases between them. The CDR3 here is CASSQDGWVAGADRFEQYF. CDR3 bases: TGTGCCAGCAGCCAAGACGGTTGGGTGGCGGGCGCCGATCGATTCGAGCAGTACTTC.

The J gene is TRBJ2-2, the V gene TRBV19, with 7 bases that match TRBD2. V gave up 8 bases and J gave up 2 bases; unmatched junction bases: 2. From germline, CDR1 is LNHDA and CDR2 SQIVND (reference sequence). The CDR3 covers 13 residues. DNA for the CDR3: TGTGCCAGTCGACTAGCCAACACCGGGGAGCTGTTTTTT. Translating gives CASRLANTGELFF.